This T cell receptor (beta chain) was identified in a study of cytomegalovirus exposure and HLA in healthy donors. Whole-study findings and limits: Approximately 17,000 TCR beta sequences were associated with HLA alleles at 0.05 false discovery rate in a later analysis. CMV serostatus alone was available as immune exposure information. Later, TCR association rates were found to vary by HLA locus, highest for DRB1 and lowest for HLA-C.

With respect to this clone: Antigen: not known.

Germline values: CDR1 LNHNV, CDR2 YYDKDF (reference sequence). This CDR3 is 16 amino acids long. Unmatched junction bases numbered 8, after V lost 2 bases and J lost 6 bases. A multiplex PCR was run with 60 Vbeta primers and 13 Jbeta primers. Clones were read by immunoSEQ multiplex PCR, and TCRdb kept only the in-frame ones, dropping some. The table lists about 94,000 clones, over 65% of them singletons, with 10% in the top ten. Specimen: PBMCs. The chain employs TRBV15 and TRBJ1-5; 9 nucleotides align to TRBD1. The receptor was derived from a human donor in good health. The CDR3 here is CATSRPGQGWSQPQHF. CDR3 in DNA: TGTGCCACCAGCAGACCCGGACAGGGGTGGAGTCAGCCCCAGCATTTT. Based on the CDR3 plus reference TRBV15 and TRBJ1-5, the full variable domain is DAMVIQNPRYQVTQFGKPVTLSCSQTLNHNVMYWYQQKSSQAPKLLFHYYDKDFNNEADTPDNFQSRRPNTSFCFLDIRSPGLGDTAMYLCATSRPGQGWSQPQHFGDGTRLSIL.